These 9 T cell receptor beta chains were sequenced from one sample in a study of pediatric ulcerative colitis. The table came from immunoSEQ multiplex PCR; TCRdb's copy has only in-frame clones and leaves some out. The data hold approximately 32,000 clones, with around 82% observed a single time. The sample was blood. Receptors were obtained from a boy aged 5-17 years with severe ulcerative colitis.

The chain carries TRBV2 and TRBJ2-3; a possible D gene is TRBD2 (6 bases). The germline gives CDR1 SNHLY, CDR2 FYNNEI. V shed 0 bases and J shed 4 bases, with 11 bases lying between them. The CDR3 runs to 15 residues. DNA of the CDR3: TGTGCCAGCAGTGAAGCACGGGGGACTTCAGATACGCAGTATTTT. It translates to CASSEARGTSDTQYF.

J is TRBJ1-3 and V is TRBV7-6; the D is unclear. Germline V gives CDR1 SGHVS, CDR2 FNYEAQ. CDR3 length: 14 amino acids. The V end was cut by 5 bases, the J end by 0 bases, with 8 bases between. The CDR3 region is CASSENYSGNTIYF. The CDR3 DNA sequence: TGTGCCAGCAGCGAGAATTACTCTGGAAACACCATATATTTT.

Here the CDR3 DNA reads TGTGCCAGCTCAGCCTCTCATACCTACGAGCAGTACTTC. This gives the protein CASSASHTYEQYF. This sequence joins TRBV18 and TRBJ2-7, with D unclear. V was trimmed by 5 bases and J by 2 bases, leaving 10 bases between them. Germline CDR1 reads KGHSH; CDR2 reads LQKENI. The CDR3 is made up of 13 amino acids.

As regards this clone: At one boundary the junction diverges from the germline segment, which might be a read error. This chain joins TRBV7-7 and TRBJ2-2; tentative D call: TRBD1 (5 bases). Germline V gives CDR1 SSHAT, CDR2 FNYEAQ (reference sequence). CDR3 length: 15 amino acids. CDR3 loop: CASSLETASPGELFF. CDR3 DNA: TGTGCTAGCAGCTTAGAGACAGCGAGTCCCGGGGAGCTGTTTTTT.

The chain has TRBV10-1 and TRBJ2-3; weak D call: TRBD2 (7 bases). The CDR3 consists of 16 residues. V lost 4 bases to trimming and J lost 0 bases, with 14 bases between them. Germline loops: CDR1 WNHNN, CDR2 SYGVQD (reference sequence). This CDR3 reads CASSVLGGGSTDTQYF. CDR3 DNA sequence: TGCGCCAGCAGTGTATTGGGCGGGGGCAGCACAGATACGCAGTATTTT.

The gene calls are TRBV6-1 and TRBJ2-7; 7 positions match TRBD2. CDR1 and CDR2 from the germline V gene are MNHNS and SASEGT. This CDR3 contains 14 residues. The V segment lost 4 bases and the J segment 0 bases; nucleotides outside the gene matches: 3. Written as DNA, the CDR3 is TGTGCCAGCAGTGCGCGGGGGATCTCCTACGAGCAGTACTTC. It is translated as CASSARGISYEQYF.

The rearrangement joins TRBV19 to TRBJ1-2; 8 bases line up with TRBD1. Germline lookup yields CDR1 LNHDA and CDR2 SQIVND (reference sequence). This CDR3 spans 14 amino acids. Trimming at V came to 6 bases and at J to 7 bases, leaving 10 bases not matched to a gene. The CDR3 loop reads CASRVRTGTGGYTF. The CDR3, as DNA: TGTGCCAGTAGAGTCCGGACAGGGACGGGTGGCTACACCTTC.

This rearrangement joins TRBV6-4 to TRBJ1-4; D call uncertain. The CDR3 runs to 12 residues. The V end lost 8 bases, the J end lost 8 bases, and 12 bases lay between the germline ends. Germline loops: CDR1 MRHNA, CDR2 SNTAGT. CDR3 region: CASLTHREKLFF. Written as DNA, the CDR3 is TGTGCCAGCTTGACACACCGGGAAAAACTGTTTTTT.

The count of this clone is one. The CDR3 spells CASSYQHQQYF. The CDR3 coding sequence is TGTGCCAGCAGTTATCAACACCAGCAGTACTTC. The chain employs TRBV6-5 and TRBJ2-7; no clear D gene. Germline values: CDR1 MNHEY, CDR2 SVGAGI. Trimming left V 3 bases short and J 8 bases short, with 8 bases between. The CDR3 has 11 amino acids.